This entry concerns a single T cell receptor beta chain. The data derive from a study of breast tumors, draining lymph nodes, adjacent tissues. The CDR3 runs to 14 residues. The ends were cut back, 4 bases at V and 4 bases at J, with 12 bases in the middle. Germline CDR1 reads WNHNN; CDR2 reads SYGVQD (reference sequence). Samples came from axillary lymph nodes draining the breast cancer. Using its own MiXCR run on the multiplex PCR reads, TCRdb lists one record per CDR3 protein. This sample carries 130,000 or so distinct CDR3 sequences, around a third of them seen once, and the ten largest clones take about 2.3%.

This clonotype was sampled from a female donor with breast cancer. Some clones in this sample may be carry-over from other donors' samples. The specimen was axillary lymph node tissue. V is TRBV10-1 and J is TRBJ2-3; possible D gene TRBD2, 6 bases. CDR3 in DNA: TGCGCCAGCAGTGTGAGCGGGCCCGCAGATACGCAGTATTTT. It is translated as CASSVSGPADTQYF.